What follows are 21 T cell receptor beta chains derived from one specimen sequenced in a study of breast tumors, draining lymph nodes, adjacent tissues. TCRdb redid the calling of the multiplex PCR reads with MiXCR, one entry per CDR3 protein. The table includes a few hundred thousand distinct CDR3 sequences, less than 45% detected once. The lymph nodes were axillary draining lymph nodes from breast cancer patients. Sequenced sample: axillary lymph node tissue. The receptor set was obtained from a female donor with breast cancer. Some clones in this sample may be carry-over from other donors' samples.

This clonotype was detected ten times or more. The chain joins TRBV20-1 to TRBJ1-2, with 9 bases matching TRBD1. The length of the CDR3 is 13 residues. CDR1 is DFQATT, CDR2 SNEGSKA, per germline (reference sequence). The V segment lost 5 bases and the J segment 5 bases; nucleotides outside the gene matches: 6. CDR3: CSAGRDREYGYTF. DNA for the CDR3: TGCAGTGCTGGCCGGGACAGGGAGTATGGCTACACCTTC.

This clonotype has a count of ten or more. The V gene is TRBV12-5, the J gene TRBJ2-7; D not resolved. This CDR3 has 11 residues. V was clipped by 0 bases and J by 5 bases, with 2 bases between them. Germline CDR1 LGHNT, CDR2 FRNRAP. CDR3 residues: CASGLVNEQYF. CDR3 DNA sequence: TGTGCTAGTGGTTTGGTGAACGAGCAGTACTTC.

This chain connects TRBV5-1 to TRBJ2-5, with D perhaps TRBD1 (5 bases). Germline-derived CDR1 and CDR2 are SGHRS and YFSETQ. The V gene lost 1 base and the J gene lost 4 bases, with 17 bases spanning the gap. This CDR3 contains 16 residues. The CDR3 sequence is CASSLRAGGAGETQYF. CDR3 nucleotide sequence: TGCGCCAGCAGCTTGAGGGCAGGTGGGGCTGGAGAGACCCAGTACTTC.

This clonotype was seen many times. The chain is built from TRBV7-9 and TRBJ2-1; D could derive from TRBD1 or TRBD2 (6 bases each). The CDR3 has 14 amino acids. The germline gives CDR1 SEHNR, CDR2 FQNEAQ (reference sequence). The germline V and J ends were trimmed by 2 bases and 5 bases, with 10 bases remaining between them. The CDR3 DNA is TGTGCCAGCAGCTTATACGGGGGCCACAATGAGCAGTTCTTC. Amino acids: CASSLYGGHNEQFF.

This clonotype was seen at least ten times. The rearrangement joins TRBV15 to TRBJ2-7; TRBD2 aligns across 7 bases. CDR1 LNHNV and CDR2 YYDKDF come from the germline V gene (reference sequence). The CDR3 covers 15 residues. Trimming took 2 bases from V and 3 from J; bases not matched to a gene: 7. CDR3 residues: CATSRPAAGNYEQYF. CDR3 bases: TGTGCCACCAGCAGACCCGCAGCGGGGAACTACGAGCAGTACTTC. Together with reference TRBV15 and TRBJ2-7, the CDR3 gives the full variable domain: DAMVIQNPRYQVTQFGKPVTLSCSQTLNHNVMYWYQQKSSQAPKLLFHYYDKDFNNEADTPDNFQSRRPNTSFCFLDIRSPGLGDTAMYLCATSRPAAGNYEQYFGPGTRLTVT.

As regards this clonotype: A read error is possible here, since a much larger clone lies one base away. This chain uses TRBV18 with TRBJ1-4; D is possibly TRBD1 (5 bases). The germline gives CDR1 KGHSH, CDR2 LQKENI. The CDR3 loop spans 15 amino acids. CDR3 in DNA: TGTGCCAACTCACCCGGTCAGGGATCTAATGAAAAACTGTTTTTT. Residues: CANSPGQGSNEKLFF.

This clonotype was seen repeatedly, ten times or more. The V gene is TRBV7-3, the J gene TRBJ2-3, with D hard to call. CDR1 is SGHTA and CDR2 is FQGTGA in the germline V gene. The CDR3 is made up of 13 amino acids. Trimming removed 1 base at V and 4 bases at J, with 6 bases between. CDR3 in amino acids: CASSLRAPDTQYF. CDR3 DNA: TGTGCCAGCAGCTTAAGGGCCCCAGATACGCAGTATTTT.

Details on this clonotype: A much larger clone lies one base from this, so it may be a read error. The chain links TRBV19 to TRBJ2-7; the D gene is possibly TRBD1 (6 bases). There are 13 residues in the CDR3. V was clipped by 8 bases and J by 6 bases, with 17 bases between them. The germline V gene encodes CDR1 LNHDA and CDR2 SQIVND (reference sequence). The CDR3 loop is CASGMRQVSEQYF. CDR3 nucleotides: TGTGCCAGTGGCATGAGACAGGTATCCGAGCAGTACTTC.

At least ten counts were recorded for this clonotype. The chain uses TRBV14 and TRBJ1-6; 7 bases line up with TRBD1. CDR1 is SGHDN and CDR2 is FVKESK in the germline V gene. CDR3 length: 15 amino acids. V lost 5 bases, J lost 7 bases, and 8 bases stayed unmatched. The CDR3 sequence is CASSYRGGMNSPLHF. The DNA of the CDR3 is TGTGCCAGCAGCTACCGAGGGGGCATGAATTCACCCCTCCACTTT.

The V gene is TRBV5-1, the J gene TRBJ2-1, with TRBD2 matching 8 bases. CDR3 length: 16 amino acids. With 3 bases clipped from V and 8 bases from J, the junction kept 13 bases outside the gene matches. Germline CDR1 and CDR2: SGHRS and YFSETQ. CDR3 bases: TGCGCCAGCAGCTGGGGAGGCGGCGGGAGGATTGATGAGCAGTTCTTC. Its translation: CASSWGGGGRIDEQFF.

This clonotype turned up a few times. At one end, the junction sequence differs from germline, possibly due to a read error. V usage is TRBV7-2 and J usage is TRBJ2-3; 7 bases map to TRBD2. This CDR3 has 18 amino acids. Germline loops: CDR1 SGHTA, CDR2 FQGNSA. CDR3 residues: CASSRTPRDYQSTHTQYF. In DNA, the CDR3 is TGTGCCAGCAGCCGCACTCCTAGGGACTACCAAAGCACACATACGCAGTATTTT.

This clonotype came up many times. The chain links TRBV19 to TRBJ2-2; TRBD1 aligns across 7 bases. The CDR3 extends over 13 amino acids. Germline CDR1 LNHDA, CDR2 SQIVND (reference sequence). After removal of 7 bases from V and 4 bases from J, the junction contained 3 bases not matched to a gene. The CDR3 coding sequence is TGTGCCAGTAAGAGGGGGCGCACCGGGGAGCTGTTTTTT. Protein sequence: CASKRGRTGELFF.

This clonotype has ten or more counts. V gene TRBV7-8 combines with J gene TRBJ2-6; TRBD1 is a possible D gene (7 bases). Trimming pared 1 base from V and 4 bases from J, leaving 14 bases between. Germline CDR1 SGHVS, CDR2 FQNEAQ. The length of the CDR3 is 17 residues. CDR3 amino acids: CASSLETGRGGANVLTF. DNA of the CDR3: TGTGCCAGCAGCTTAGAGACAGGGCGGGGAGGGGCCAACGTCCTGACTTTC.

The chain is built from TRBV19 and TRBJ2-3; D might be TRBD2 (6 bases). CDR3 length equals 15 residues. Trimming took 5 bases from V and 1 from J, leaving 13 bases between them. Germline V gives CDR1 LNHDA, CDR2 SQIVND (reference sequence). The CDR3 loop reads CASSSPGVRTDTQYF. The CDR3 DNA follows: TGTGCCAGTAGTTCCCCGGGGGTGCGCACAGATACGCAGTATTTT.

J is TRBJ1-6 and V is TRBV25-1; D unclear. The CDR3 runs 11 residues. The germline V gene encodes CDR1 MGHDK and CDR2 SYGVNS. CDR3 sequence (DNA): TGTGCTAGAACGTCGAGTTCACCCCTCCACTTT. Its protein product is CARTSSSPLHF.

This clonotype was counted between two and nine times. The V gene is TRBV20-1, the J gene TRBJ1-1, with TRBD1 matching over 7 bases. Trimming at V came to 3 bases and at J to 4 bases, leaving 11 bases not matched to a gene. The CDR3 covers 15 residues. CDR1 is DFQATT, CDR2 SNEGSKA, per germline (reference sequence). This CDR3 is CSARVQGQRTTEAFF. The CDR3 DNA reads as TGCAGTGCTAGGGTACAGGGGCAGCGCACCACTGAAGCTTTCTTT.

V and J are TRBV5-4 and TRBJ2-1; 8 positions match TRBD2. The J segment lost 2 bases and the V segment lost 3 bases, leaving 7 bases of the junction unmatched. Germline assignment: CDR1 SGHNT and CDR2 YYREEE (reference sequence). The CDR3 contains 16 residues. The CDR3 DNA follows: TGTGCCAGCAGCTCGACTAGCGCGGGGACCTACAATGAGCAGTTCTTC. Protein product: CASSSTSAGTYNEQFF.

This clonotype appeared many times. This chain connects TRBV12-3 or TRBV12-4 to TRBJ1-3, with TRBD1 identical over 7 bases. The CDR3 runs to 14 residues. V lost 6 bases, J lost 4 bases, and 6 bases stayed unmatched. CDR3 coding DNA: TGTGCCAGCAGGCCCAGGGGGTGGGGAAACACCATATATTTT. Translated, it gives CASRPRGWGNTIYF.

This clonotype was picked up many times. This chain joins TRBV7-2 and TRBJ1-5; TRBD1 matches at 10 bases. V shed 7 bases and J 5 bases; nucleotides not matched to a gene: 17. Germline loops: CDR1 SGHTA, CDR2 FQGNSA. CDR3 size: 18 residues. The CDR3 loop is CASTQYAPRQGADQPQHF. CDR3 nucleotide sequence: TGTGCCAGCACCCAATATGCCCCCAGACAGGGGGCGGATCAGCCCCAGCATTTT.

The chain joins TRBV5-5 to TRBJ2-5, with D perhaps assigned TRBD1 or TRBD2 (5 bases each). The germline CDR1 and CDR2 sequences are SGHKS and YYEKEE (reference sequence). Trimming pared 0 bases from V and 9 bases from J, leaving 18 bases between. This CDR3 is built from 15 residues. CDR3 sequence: CASSLEGSGNQPQYF. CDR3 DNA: TGTGCCAGCAGCTTGGAGGGGAGCGGCAATCAGCCCCAGTACTTC.

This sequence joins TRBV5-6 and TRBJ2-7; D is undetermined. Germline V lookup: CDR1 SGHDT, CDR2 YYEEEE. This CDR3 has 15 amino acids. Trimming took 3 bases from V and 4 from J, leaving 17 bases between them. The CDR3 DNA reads TGTGCCAGCAGCTCGAAAGACACGGGTACATACGAGCAGTACTTC. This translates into CASSSKDTGTYEQYF.